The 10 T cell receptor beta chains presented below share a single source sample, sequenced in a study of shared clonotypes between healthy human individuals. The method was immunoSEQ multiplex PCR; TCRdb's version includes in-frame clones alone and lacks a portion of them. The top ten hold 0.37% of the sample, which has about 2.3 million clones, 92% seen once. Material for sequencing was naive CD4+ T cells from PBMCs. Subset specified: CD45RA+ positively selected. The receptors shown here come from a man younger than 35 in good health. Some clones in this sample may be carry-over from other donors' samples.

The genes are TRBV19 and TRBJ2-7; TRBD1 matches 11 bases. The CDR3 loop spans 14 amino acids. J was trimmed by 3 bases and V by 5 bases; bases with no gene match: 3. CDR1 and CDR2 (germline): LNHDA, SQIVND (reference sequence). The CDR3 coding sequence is TGTGCCAGTAGTGTCGGGACAGGGGGCTACGAGCAGTACTTC. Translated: CASSVGTGGYEQYF. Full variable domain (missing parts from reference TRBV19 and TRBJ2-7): DGGITQSPKYLFRKEGQNVTLSCEQNLNHDAMYWYRQDPGQGLRLIYYSQIVNDFQKGDIAEGYSVSREKKESFPLTVTSAQKNPTAFYLCASSVGTGGYEQYFGPGTRLTVT.

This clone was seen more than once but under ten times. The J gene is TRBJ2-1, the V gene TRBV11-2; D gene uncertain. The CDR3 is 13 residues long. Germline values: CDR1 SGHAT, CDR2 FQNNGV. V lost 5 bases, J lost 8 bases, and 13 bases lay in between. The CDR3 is CASSAYLADEQFF. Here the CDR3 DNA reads TGTGCCAGCAGCGCGTACTTGGCGGATGAGCAGTTCTTC.

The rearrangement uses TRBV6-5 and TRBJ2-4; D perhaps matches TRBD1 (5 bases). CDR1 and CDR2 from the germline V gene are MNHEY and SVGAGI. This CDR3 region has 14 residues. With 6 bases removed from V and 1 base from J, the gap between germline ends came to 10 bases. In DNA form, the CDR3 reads TGTGCCAGCAGCCCAGGGTTTGCCAAAAACATTCAGTACTTC. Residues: CASSPGFAKNIQYF.

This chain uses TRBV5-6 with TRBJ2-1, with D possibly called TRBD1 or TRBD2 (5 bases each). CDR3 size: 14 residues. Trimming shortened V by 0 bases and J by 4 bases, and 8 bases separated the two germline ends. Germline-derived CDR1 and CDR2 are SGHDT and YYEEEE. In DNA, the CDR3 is TGTGCCAGCAGCTTGGCCGGGGCATACAATGAGCAGTTCTTC. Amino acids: CASSLAGAYNEQFF. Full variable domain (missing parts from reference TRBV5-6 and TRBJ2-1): DAGVTQSPTHLIKTRGQQVTLRCSPKSGHDTVSWYQQALGQGPQFIFQYYEEEERQRGNFPDRFSGHQFPNYSSELNVNALLLGDSALYLCASSLAGAYNEQFFGPGTRLTVL.

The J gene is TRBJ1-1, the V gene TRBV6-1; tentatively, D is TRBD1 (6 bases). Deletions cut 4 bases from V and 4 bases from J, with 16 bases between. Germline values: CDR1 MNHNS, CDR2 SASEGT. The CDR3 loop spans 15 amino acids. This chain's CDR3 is CASSGARGGSTEAFF. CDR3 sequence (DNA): TGTGCCAGCAGTGGAGCTCGAGGGGGGTCCACTGAAGCTTTCTTT.

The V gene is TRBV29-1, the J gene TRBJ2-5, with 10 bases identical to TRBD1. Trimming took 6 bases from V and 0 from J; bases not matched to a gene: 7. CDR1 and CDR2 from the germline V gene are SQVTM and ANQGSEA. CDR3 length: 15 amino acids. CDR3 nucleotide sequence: TGCAGCGTCGCTTGGGGACAGGGGCACCAAGAGACCCAGTACTTC. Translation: CSVAWGQGHQETQYF.

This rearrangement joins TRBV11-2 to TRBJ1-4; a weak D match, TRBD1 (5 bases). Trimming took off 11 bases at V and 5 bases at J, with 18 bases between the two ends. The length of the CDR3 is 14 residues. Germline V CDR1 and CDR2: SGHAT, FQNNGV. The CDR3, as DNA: TGTGCCGCGGCGGGGGGTCAGGGAAATGAAAAACTGTTTTTT. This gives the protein CAAAGGQGNEKLFF.

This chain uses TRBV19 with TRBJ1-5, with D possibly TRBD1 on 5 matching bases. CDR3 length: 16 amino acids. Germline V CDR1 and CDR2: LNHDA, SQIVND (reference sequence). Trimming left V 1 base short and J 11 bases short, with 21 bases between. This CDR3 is CASSIGGGTAYLSQHF. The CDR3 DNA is TGTGCCAGTAGTATAGGCGGGGGGACCGCGTATCTGTCCCAGCATTTT.

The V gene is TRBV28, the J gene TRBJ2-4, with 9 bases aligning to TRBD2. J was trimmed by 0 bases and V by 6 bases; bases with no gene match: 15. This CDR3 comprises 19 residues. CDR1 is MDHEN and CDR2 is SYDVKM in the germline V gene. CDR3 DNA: TGTGCCAGCAGCCCAAAGTCGGGACTAGCTTTAATAGCCAAAAACATTCAGTACTTC. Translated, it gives CASSPKSGLALIAKNIQYF.

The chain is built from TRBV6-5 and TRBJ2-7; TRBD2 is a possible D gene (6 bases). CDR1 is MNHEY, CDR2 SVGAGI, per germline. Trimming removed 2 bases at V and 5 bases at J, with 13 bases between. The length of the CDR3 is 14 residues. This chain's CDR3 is CASSYGGNGDEQYF. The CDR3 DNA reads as TGTGCCAGCAGTTACGGGGGGAACGGTGACGAGCAGTACTTC.